Each of the 13 T cell receptor beta chains below was sequenced from the same sample in a study of CXCR3-negative and CXCR3-positive naive CD8 T cells. UMI-tagged TRB cDNA libraries were built via 5' RACE. TCRdb re-called the 5' RACE reads and shows each CDR3 protein once, DNA omitted. Recorded here are about 56,000 distinct CDR3 sequences; the top ten clones represent 20% to 25%. The specimen sequenced was memory CD8+ T cells from blood. These receptor sequences come from a human donor in good health. Some clones in this sample may be carry-over from other donors' samples.

The chain employs TRBV2 and TRBJ2-5; TCRdb's D call of TRBD2 is untestable without DNA. This CDR3 spans 15 amino acids. Germline assignment: CDR1 SNHLY and CDR2 FYNNEI. CDR3: CASSRYRDNQETQYF. Full variable domain (remainder filled in from reference TRBV2 and TRBJ2-5): EPEVTQTPSHQVTQMGQEVILRCVPISNHLYFYWYRQILGQKVEFLVSFYNNEISEKSEIFDDQFSVERPDGSNFTLKIRSTKLEDSAMYFCASSRYRDNQETQYFGPGTRLLVL.

CDR3 region: CASSQGDRASTDTQYF. This chain joins TRBV4-3 and TRBJ2-3; checking the TCRdb D call of TRBD1 is not possible without DNA. CDR1 LGHNA and CDR2 YSLEER come from the germline V gene. The CDR3 length is 16 residues.

The chain joins TRBV28 to TRBJ2-1; TCRdb's D call of TRBD2 is untestable without DNA. Germline CDR1 and CDR2: MDHEN and SYDVKM. There are 19 residues in the CDR3. The chain's CDR3 is CASTNPGLAGSSSYNEQFF.

This chain uses TRBV20-1 with TRBJ1-1; checking the TCRdb D call of TRBD1 is not possible without DNA. This CDR3 comprises 14 residues. The V gene's germline CDR1 is DFQATT and CDR2 SNEGSKA (reference sequence). The CDR3 sequence is CSAVQGLGNTEAFF.

V gene TRBV4-3 combines with J gene TRBJ2-1; the D call from TCRdb, TRBD1, cannot be confirmed without DNA. Germline V CDR1 and CDR2: LGHNA, YSLEER. The CDR3 totals 16 residues. This CDR3 reads CASSQDAAGGYNEQFF.

The chain employs TRBV5-1 and TRBJ2-2; TCRdb proposes TRBD1, but this gene call is untestable without DNA. The germline CDR1 and CDR2 sequences are SGHRS and YFSETQ. The CDR3 runs 15 residues. The chain's CDR3 is CASSFRGQTPGELFF.

This rearrangement joins TRBV2 to TRBJ1-5. Germline loops: CDR1 SNHLY, CDR2 FYNNEI. The CDR3 spans 14 residues. The CDR3 loop reads CASSEEGTNQPQHF.

This sequence joins TRBV6-5 and TRBJ1-4. The CDR3 runs 14 residues. Germline CDR1 MNHEY, CDR2 SVGAGI. CDR3 sequence: CASGELATNERLFF.

CDR3 sequence reads: CSVLARDKYEQYF. The V call is TRBV29-1, the J call TRBJ2-7; TCRdb's D call of TRBD2 is untestable without DNA. The CDR3 loop spans 13 amino acids. Per the germline V gene, CDR1 is SQVTM and CDR2 is ANQGSEA.

The V gene is TRBV6-2 or TRBV6-3, the J gene TRBJ2-6; without DNA, the TCRdb call of TRBD1 cannot be checked. Germline CDR1 MNHEY, CDR2 SVGEGT. The length of the CDR3 is 15 residues. The CDR3 protein is CASSRDTAGANVLTF.

This sequence joins TRBV27 and TRBJ2-7; TCRdb names TRBD1, which stays unverified in the absence of DNA. The CDR3 totals 14 residues. The germline V gene has CDR1 MNHEY and CDR2 SMNVEV (reference sequence). Here the CDR3 reads CASREGQGGSEQYF.

The genes are TRBV21-1 and TRBJ2-6. TRBV21-1 is a pseudogene segment. This CDR3 comprises 15 residues. The CDR3 loop is CASSKAGRRANVLTF.

J is TRBJ2-3 and V is TRBV7-2; TCRdb lists TRBD2, though no DNA is available to test this call. The CDR3 is 15 amino acids. CDR1 SGHTA and CDR2 FQGNSA come from the germline V gene. The CDR3 reads CASSLASTSLDTQYF. Supplemented by reference TRBV7-2 and TRBJ2-3, the full variable domain reads GAGVSQSPSNKVTEKGKDVELRCDPISGHTALYWYRQSLGQGLEFLIYFQGNSAPDKSGLPSDRFSAERTGGSVSTLTIQRTQQEDSAVYLCASSLASTSLDTQYFGPGTRLTVL.